The TCR beta chain under discussion was sequenced for a study of siplizumab effects on memory and regulatory T cells (dated by TCRdb to between 2018 and 2021). Background on the whole study: The effect of the anti-CD2 antibody siplizumab on alloreactive T-cell subsets was examined in allogeneic mixed lymphocyte reactions constructed from human PBMCs.

As to this clone: The specificity of this receptor is unknown. It has no much larger one-base neighbor in the sample; base qualities were not kept.

The library was obtained by the immunoSEQ multiplex PCR assay. Around 10^5 TCR templates per sample were assayed by the deep sequencing platform. Genomic DNA extracted from sorted T cells was the material used for TCRbeta CDR3 sequencing. In the original analysis: Clonal analysis of TCRbeta CDR3 data was done in the R programming language. Comparing unstimulated samples against CFSE-low samples taken after the reaction was how alloreactive CD4+ and CD8+ clones were defined. Regulatory or non-regulatory origin was assigned to alloreactive CD4+ clones by matching of sequences to sorted unstimulated Treg and non-Treg repertoires. TCRdb's version of the immuneACCESS table is confined to in-frame rearrangements and falls short of the full clone set. An unresolved V gene accounts for under half of the shortfall where checked; the remainder is of unknown origin. Clone size and the V and J calls come from that table; the DNA yielded D and trimming. This sample gives some 110,000 clones in total; 94% of them show up just once. Together, the top ten hold roughly 1.5% of the sample.

Deletion took 1 base off V and 2 bases off J, with a span of 7 bases between the germline ends. From the cysteine through the phenylalanine, the CDR3 covers 14 amino acids. CDR3 DNA only is kept here, 42 bases in frame from base 1. As encoded in the germline V gene, CDR1 is SGHRS while CDR2 is YFSETQ. Sorted unstimulated T cells and proliferating T cells recovered from mixed lymphocyte reactions underwent TCRbeta CDR3 sequencing. Fresh whole blood from some ten HLA-typed healthy donors was used as the source from which PBMCs were isolated. To map where alloreactive clones came from, CD4+ non-regulatory T cells in the unstimulated state were FACS-sorted. Broader findings and caveats from the paper: For roughly 75-96% of proliferating CD4+ or CD8+ clones, no naive or memory phenotype could be assigned. Whether proliferating Tregs from siplizumab cultures actually had suppressive function was not functionally confirmed. Because sequences below about 10^-5 frequency were poorly captured, only a minor fraction of alloreactive clones could be mapped to unstimulated subsets. Unstimulated naive T cells appeared more diverse than memory T cells, and naive cells seemed to contribute substantially to the alloresponse. Of the alloreactive CD4+ clones that could be mapped, the Treg-derived share averaged approximately 69% with siplizumab compared with about 25% in control reactions. Siplizumab significantly lowered the cumulative frequency of alloreactive sequences that could be traced to unstimulated CD4+ memory T cells.

The chain was built from TRBV5-1 and TRBJ1-3; no D gene call is confident. The sample taken for sequencing was non-Treg CD4+ T cells sorted from blood. The cell subset or site label here, explained by the study, means: FACS-sorted unstimulated CD4+ non-regulatory T cells. The origin of this receptor is a human donor in good health. The CDR3 sequence is CASSLFEPGNTIYF. The DNA is TGCGCCAGCAGCTTGTTCGAACCTGGAAACACCATATATTTT. Outside the CDR3, residues come from the reference TRBV5-1 and TRBJ1-3 proteins, so the full variable domain is: KAGVTQTPRYLIKTRGQQVTLSCSPISGHRSVSWYQQTPGQGLQFLFEYFSETQRNKGNFPGRFSGRQFSNSRSEMNVSTLELGDSALYLCASSLFEPGNTIYFGEGSWLTVV.